The T cell receptor beta chain described here comes from a study of blood T cell repertoires in COVID-19. Study-wide context: T cells, B-cell-depleted T cells, or PBMCs provided the cDNA or gDNA that served as material.

Per germline, CDR1 SEHNR and CDR2 FQNEAQ (reference sequence). V shed 5 bases and J 4 bases; nucleotides not matched to a gene: 6. The CDR3 loop spans 14 amino acids. Per the study methods: Reference gene primers were amplified, and this amplification served to estimate nucleated cell counts. The assay was immunoSEQ multiplex PCR, and TCRdb's table has in-frame clones only and misses some. Clone size and V and J calls were adopted from that table, with D and trimming inferred from the DNA. The sample carries approximately 300,000 clones, roughly 84% recorded once. V gene TRBV7-9 combines with J gene TRBJ1-1, with 8 bases matching TRBD1. The specimen was peripheral blood. This TCR derives from a man aged 45-65 years with active or convalescent COVID-19. CDR3 DNA: TGTGCCAGCAGCCCACAGGGGGGGAGCACTGAAGCTTTCTTT. It yields the protein CASSPQGGSTEAFF.